This TCR beta chain was captured by sequencing in a study of T cell responses to AZD1222 COVID-19 vaccine. General observations from the study: Targeting of unmutated variant regions was reportedly seen in nearly half of spike-specific TCRs. Females outnumbered males among donors, who were mostly white British; clonal diversity was possibly underestimated.

Worth noting for this clone: Its antigen is unidentified.

V was shortened by 2 bases and J by 4 bases, with 14 bases between the two germline ends. The CDR3 length is 15 residues. Germline V CDR1 and CDR2: MNHNS, SASEGT. The protocol was immunoSEQ multiplex PCR, while the TCRdb copy is restricted to in-frame clones and leaves out a portion. The table records 100,000 to 120,000 clones, roughly 87% of them present only once. The sequence was obtained from an adult in good health. The genes are TRBV6-1 and TRBJ2-5; D may match TRBD1 or TRBD2 (6 bases each). The material was peripheral blood, obtained on day 0 of MenACWY control vaccination. The CDR3 here is CASSEFGGLVETQYF. CDR3 in DNA: TGTGCCAGCAGTGAATTTGGGGGGCTCGTAGAGACCCAGTACTTC.